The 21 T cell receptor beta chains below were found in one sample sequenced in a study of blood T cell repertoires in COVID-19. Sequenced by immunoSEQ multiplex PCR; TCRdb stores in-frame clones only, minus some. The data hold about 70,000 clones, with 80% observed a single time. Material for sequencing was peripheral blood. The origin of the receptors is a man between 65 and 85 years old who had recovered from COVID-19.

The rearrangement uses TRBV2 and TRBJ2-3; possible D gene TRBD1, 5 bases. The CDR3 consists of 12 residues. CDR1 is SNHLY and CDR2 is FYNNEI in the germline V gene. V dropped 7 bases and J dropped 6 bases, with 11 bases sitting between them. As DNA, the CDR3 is TGTGCCAGCACAGGGTCCGCGGATACGCAGTATTTT. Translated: CASTGSADTQYF.

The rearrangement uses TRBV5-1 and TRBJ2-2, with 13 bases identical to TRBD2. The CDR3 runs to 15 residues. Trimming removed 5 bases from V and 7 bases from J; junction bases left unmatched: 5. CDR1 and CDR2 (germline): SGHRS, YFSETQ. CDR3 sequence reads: CASSWTSGSIGELFF. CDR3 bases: TGCGCCAGCAGTTGGACTAGCGGGAGCATCGGGGAGCTGTTTTTT.

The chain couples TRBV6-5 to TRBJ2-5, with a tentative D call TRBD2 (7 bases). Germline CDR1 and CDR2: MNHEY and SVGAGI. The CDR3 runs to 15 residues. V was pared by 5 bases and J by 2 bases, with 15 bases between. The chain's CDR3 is CASSLNREGQETQYF. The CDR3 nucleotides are TGTGCCAGCAGTCTTAACAGGGAGGGACAAGAGACCCAGTACTTC.

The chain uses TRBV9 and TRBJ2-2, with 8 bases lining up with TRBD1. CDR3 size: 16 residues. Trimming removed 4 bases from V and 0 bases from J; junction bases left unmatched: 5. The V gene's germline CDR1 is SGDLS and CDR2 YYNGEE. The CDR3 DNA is TGTGCCAGCAGCTCAACAGGGGGTTCGAACACCGGGGAGCTGTTTTTT. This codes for CASSSTGGSNTGELFF.

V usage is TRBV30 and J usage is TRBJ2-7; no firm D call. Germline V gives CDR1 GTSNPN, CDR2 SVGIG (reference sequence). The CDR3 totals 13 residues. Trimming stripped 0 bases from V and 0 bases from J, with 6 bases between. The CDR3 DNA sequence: TGTGCCTGGAGTGTACGAGCCTCCTACGAGCAGTACTTC. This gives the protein CAWSVRASYEQYF.

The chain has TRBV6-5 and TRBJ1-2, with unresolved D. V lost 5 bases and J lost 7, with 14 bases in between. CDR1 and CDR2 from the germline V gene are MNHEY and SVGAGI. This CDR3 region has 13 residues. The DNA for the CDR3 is TGTGCCAGCAGTAACCCGGTTGGAGGTGGCTACACCTTC. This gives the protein CASSNPVGGGYTF.

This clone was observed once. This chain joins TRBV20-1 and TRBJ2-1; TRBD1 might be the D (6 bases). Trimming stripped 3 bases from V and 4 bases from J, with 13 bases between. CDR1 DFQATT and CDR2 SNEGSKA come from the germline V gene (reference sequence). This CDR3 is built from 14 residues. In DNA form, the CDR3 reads TGCAGTGCTAGTGCGACAGGAAAATACAATGAGCAGTTCTTC. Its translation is CSASATGKYNEQFF.

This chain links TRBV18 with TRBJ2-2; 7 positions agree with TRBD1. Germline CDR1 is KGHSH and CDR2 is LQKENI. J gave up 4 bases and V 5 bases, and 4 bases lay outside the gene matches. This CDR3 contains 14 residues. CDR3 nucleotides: TGTGCCAGCTCAGCGCAGGGGGTCACCGGGGAGCTGTTTTTT. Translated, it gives CASSAQGVTGELFF.

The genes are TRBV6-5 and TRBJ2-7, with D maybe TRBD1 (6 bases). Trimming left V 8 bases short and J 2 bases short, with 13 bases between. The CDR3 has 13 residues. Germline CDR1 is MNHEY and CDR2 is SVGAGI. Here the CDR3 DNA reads TGTGCCAGCCACTCTACAGGGACCTACGAGCAGTACTTC. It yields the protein CASHSTGTYEQYF.

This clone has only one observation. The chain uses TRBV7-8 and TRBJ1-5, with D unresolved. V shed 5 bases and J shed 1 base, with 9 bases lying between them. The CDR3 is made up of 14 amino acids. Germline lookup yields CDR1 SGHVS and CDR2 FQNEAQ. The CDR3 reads CASSQTGSNQPQHF. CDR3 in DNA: TGTGCCAGCAGCCAGACGGGGAGCAATCAGCCCCAGCATTTT.

CDR3 sequence (DNA): TGTGCCAGCAGCCAAGCTAGCGGGGCGCCAGATACGCAGTATTTT. Encoded protein: CASSQASGAPDTQYF. This chain uses TRBV3-1 (or the pseudogene TRBV3-2) with TRBJ2-3; 9 bases agree with TRBD2. The V and J ends lost 1 base and 4 bases, in that order; junction bases with no gene match: 3. The length of the CDR3 is 15 residues. Per the germline V gene, CDR1 is LGHDT and CDR2 is YNNKEL (reference sequence).

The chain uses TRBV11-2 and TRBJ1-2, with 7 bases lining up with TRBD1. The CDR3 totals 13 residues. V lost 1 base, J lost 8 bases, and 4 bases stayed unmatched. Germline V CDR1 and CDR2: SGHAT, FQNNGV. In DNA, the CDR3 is TGTGCCAGCAGCTTAGCGACAGGGCGGGGCTACACCTTC. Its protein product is CASSLATGRGYTF.

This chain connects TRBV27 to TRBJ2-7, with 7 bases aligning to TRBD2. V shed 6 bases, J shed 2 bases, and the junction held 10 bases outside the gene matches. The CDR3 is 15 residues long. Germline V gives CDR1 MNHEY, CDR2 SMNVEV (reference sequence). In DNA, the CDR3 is TGTGCCAGCAGGGGACTAAGCGGGCACACCTACGAGCAGTACTTC. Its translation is CASRGLSGHTYEQYF.

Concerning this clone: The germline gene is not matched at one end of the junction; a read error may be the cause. CDR3 coding DNA: TGCAGCGCTGAAATCCAGGGGGCTGGTGGCTACACCTTC. Protein sequence: CSAEIQGAGGYTF. V gene TRBV29-1 combines with J gene TRBJ1-2; 8 bases align to TRBD1. Germline CDR1 SQVTM, CDR2 ANQGSEA. The CDR3 has 13 residues.

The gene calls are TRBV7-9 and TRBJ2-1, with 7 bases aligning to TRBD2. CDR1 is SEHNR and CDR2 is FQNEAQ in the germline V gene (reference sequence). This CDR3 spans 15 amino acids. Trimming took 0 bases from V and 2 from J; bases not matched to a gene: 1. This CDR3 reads CASSLAGGPYNEQFF. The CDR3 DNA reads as TGTGCCAGCAGCTTAGCGGGAGGGCCCTACAATGAGCAGTTCTTC.

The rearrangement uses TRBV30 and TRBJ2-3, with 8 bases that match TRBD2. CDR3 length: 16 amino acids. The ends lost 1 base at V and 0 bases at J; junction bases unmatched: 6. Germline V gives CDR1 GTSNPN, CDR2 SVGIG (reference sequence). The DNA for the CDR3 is TGTGCCTGGAGTGAAAAGACTAGCGCCAGCACAGATACGCAGTATTTT. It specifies CAWSEKTSASTDTQYF.

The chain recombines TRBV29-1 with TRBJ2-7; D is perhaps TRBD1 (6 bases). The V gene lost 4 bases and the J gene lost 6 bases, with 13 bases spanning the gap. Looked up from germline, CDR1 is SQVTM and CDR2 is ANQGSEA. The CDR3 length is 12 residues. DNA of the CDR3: TGCAGCGTTGGCCAGGGGATTGGCGAGCAGTACTTC. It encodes CSVGQGIGEQYF.

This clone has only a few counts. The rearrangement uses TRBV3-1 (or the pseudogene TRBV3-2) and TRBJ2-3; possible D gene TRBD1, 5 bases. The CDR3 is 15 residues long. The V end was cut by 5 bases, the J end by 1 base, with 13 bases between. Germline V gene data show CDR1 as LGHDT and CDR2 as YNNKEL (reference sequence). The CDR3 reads CASSSQGVGTDTQYF. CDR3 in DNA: TGTGCCAGCAGCTCCCAGGGCGTAGGCACAGATACGCAGTATTTT.

The CDR3 loop is CASSFQRGGADTQYF. In DNA form, the CDR3 reads TGTGCCAGCAGCTTTCAGCGGGGGGGAGCAGATACGCAGTATTTT. The chain links TRBV11-2 to TRBJ2-3; 10 bases match TRBD2. The CDR3 sequence is 15 residues long. V shed 3 bases, J shed 4 bases, and the junction held 4 bases outside the gene matches. Looked up from germline, CDR1 is SGHAT and CDR2 is FQNNGV.

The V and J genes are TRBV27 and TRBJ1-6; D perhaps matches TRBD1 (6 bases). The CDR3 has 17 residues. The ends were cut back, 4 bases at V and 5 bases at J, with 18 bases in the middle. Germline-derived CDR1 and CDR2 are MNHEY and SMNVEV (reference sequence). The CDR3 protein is CASSSPATGWDNSPLHF. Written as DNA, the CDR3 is TGTGCCAGCAGTTCGCCTGCTACAGGGTGGGATAATTCACCCCTCCACTTT.

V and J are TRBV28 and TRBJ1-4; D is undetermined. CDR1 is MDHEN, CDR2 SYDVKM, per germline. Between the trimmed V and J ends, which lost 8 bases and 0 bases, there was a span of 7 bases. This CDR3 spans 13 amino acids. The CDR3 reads CASGRTTNEKLFF. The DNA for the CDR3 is TGTGCCAGCGGCCGTACAACTAATGAAAAACTGTTTTTT.